This entry is about one T cell receptor (beta chain). Antigen specificity is unknown. Since all of the isolated RNA was reverse transcribed, expressed TCRB transcripts were what got sequenced. Naive, central memory and regulatory T cell samples yielded around 3.5 million reads on average. The data were produced by immunoSEQ multiplex PCR, yet TCRdb's version contains in-frame clones alone and is incomplete. The sample includes around 240,000 clones, under 70% of them seen just once. Germline V gene data show CDR1 as MNHEY and CDR2 as SMNVEV (reference sequence). V gave up 3 bases and J gave up 8 bases, with 14 bases separating them. The CDR3 contains 13 residues. The data originate from a study of beta chain features in type 1 diabetes. Study results and limitations: VDJ junctions sequenced from type 1 diabetes patients showed fewer insertions and more deletions. Short templates might get an advantage during PCR, and this would be equal in patients and controls.

The chain joins TRBV27 to TRBJ2-7; unclear D gene. What was sequenced was naive CD4+ T cells from blood. The sequence was obtained from a man between 25 and 39 years old in good health. The CDR3 DNA follows: TGTGCCAGCAGTTTCGCACAAGTGTCGAAGCAGTACTTC. It translates to CASSFAQVSKQYF.